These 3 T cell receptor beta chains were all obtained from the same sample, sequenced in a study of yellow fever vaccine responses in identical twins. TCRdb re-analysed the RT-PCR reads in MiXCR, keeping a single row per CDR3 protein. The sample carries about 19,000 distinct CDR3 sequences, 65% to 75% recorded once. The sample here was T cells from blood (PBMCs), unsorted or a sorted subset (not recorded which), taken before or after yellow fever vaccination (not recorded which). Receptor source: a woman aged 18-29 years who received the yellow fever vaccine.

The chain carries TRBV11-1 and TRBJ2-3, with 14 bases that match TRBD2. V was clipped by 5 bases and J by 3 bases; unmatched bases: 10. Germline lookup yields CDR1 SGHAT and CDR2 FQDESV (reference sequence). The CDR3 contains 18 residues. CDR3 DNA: TGTGCCAGCAGCCCCGGGACTAGCGGGAGTTTAAGAACAGATACGCAGTATTTT. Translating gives CASSPGTSGSLRTDTQYF. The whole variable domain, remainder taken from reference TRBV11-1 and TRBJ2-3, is EAEVAQSPRYKITEKSQAVAFWCDPISGHATLYWYRQILGQGPELLVQFQDESVVDDSQLPKDRFSAERLKGVDSTLKIQPAELGDSAMYLCASSPGTSGSLRTDTQYFGPGTRLTVL.

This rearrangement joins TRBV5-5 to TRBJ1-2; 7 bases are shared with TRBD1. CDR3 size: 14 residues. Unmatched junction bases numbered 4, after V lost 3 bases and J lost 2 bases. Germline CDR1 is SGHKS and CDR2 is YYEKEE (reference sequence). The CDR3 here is CASSSGTANYGYTF. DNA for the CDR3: TGTGCCAGCAGCTCCGGGACAGCGAACTATGGCTACACCTTC.

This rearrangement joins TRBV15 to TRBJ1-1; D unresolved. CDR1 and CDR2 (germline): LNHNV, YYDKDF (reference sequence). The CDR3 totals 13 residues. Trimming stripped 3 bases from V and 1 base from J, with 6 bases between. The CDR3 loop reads CATSRTKNTEAFF. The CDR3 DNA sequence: TGTGCCACCAGCAGGACAAAGAACACTGAAGCTTTCTTT.